This TCR beta chain is from a study of human versus mouse CDR3 diversity and MHC coevolution. Study observations and caveats: iCHAO1 estimated the human TCR beta repertoire at 1.5 million to 2 million clonotypes. The lowest clonal inequality scores came from most of the three human donors. Human CDR3s averaged more deletions and insertions than mouse CDR3s.

About this clone: Its antigen is unidentified.

Germline V gene lookup returns CDR1 SGHAT and CDR2 FQNNGV. Germline trimming cut 6 bases from V and 4 bases from J; bases unmatched to any gene: 4. The CDR3 runs 14 residues. Sequencing was performed with immunoSEQ multiplex PCR; in TCRdb, only in-frame clones are kept and a portion is missing. The data contain around 59,000 clones, 94% of them seen just once; the ten biggest clones take up 18%. The V gene is TRBV11-2, the J gene TRBJ2-2; 8 positions agree with TRBD2. Sequenced: naive CD4+ T cells from blood. Subset: CD45RO-negative CD62L-positive naive CD4 T cells. This sequence was found in a person aged 55 to 70 in good health. CDR3 loop: CASRGREGTGELFF. DNA of the CDR3: TGTGCCAGCAGGGGTCGGGAGGGCACCGGGGAGCTGTTTTTT.